This TCR beta chain was identified during a study of regulatory T cells in long-lasting Graves disease. Combining iRepertoire HTBI primers with Arm-PCR of CDR3 regions, the authors built TCR beta libraries. TCRdb re-analysed the multiplex PCR reads in MiXCR, keeping a single row per CDR3 protein. The sample lists roughly 500,000 distinct CDR3 sequences, less than 15% seen once, with roughly a tenth in the top ten. Time point of the sample: newly diagnosed GD, antithyroid drugs for less than 3 months. Following extraction of RNA from PBMCs, that RNA was used to make the TCR library. Germline-derived CDR1 and CDR2 are DFQATT and SNEGSKA (reference sequence). This CDR3 region has 15 residues. The junction had 5 bases not matched to a gene; V was cut back by 3 bases and J by 6 bases. This clonotype has just a few counts. These data were also filed under a second study, of T cells in Graves' hyperthyroidism and ophthalmopathy.

The specimen comprised peripheral blood mononuclear cells (PBMCs), sampled at new diagnosis, from a patient treated with antithyroid drugs. The source is a young man with Graves disease. This chain connects TRBV20-1 to TRBJ2-1; 13 bases align to TRBD2. DNA for the CDR3: TGCAGTGCTAGTAAATGGACTAGCGGGAGCAATGAGCAGTTCTTC. Its protein is CSASKWTSGSNEQFF.